The 8 T cell receptor beta chains reported below all come from one sample, sequenced in a study of patients and donors after allogeneic stem cell transplantation. TCRdb analysed the RT-PCR reads with MiXCR anew, one entry per CDR3 protein. The sample records tens of thousands of distinct CDR3 sequences, 4.5% to 5% being singletons. Sequencing was carried out using blood, either unsorted or a sorted T cell fraction (not recorded which). The receptors derive from a human donor who was either an allogeneic HSCT recipient or a stem cell or donor lymphocyte infusion donor (not recorded which). It is not recorded whose cells these are; they may come from a transplant donor.

In this sample, this clonotype turned up many times. J is TRBJ2-7 and V is TRBV20-1; 13 bases are a match to TRBD2. Germline V gene sequence: CDR1 DFQATT, CDR2 SNEGSKA (reference sequence). The J segment lost 0 bases and the V segment lost 0 bases, leaving 8 bases of the junction unmatched. This CDR3 has 18 amino acids. The DNA of the CDR3 is TGCAGTGCTAGAGATCGGACTAGCGGGAGCACGGTCTCCTACGAGCAGTACTTC. Translating it yields CSARDRTSGSTVSYEQYF.

In its sample, this clonotype was seen a few times. The chain combines TRBV18 with TRBJ1-4, with 8 positions matching TRBD1. Per the germline V gene, CDR1 is KGHSH and CDR2 is LQKENI. The trim removed 2 bases at V and 6 bases at J, leaving 8 bases unmatched. The length of the CDR3 is 16 residues. The CDR3 DNA is TGTGCCAGCTCACCATTTCATCAGGGGGCATATGAAAAACTGTTTTTT. Translation gives CASSPFHQGAYEKLFF. The whole variable domain, remainder taken from reference TRBV18 and TRBJ1-4, is NAGVMQNPRHLVRRRGQEARLRCSPMKGHSHVYWYRQLPEEGLKFMVYLQKENIIDESGMPKERFSAEFPKEGPSILRIQQVVRGDSAAYFCASSPFHQGAYEKLFFGSGTQLSVL.

A few counts support this clonotype. The chain links TRBV9 to TRBJ2-7, with TRBD2 identical over 10 bases. The junction had 4 bases not matched to a gene; V was cut back by 4 bases and J by 0 bases. The CDR3 has 15 amino acids. Germline loops: CDR1 SGDLS, CDR2 YYNGEE. CDR3: CASSSSSGGSYEQYF. For the CDR3, the DNA is TGTGCCAGCAGCTCCTCTAGCGGGGGCTCCTACGAGCAGTACTTC.

This chain uses TRBV13 with TRBJ2-7; maybe TRBD1 (6 bases). The CDR3 extends over 15 amino acids. The V gene's germline CDR1 is PRHDT and CDR2 FYEKMQ (reference sequence). V lost 6 bases and J lost 0, with 15 bases in between. The CDR3: CASRSTGTSSYEQYF. CDR3 nucleotides: TGTGCCAGCAGAAGCACCGGGACAAGCTCCTACGAGCAGTACTTC.

This clonotype has a count of ten or more. The chain combines TRBV6-1 with TRBJ1-3; D remains ambiguous. The CDR3 is 15 residues long. Germline V gene data show CDR1 as MNHNS and CDR2 as SASEGT. V lost 4 bases to trimming and J lost 0 bases, with 10 bases between them. The CDR3 sequence: CASSVLFLSGNTIYF. The CDR3, as DNA: TGTGCCAGCAGTGTTCTATTTCTCTCTGGAAACACCATATATTTT.

The chain uses TRBV20-1 and TRBJ2-3, with D possibly being TRBD1 or TRBD2 (5 bases each). Per germline, CDR1 DFQATT and CDR2 SNEGSKA (reference sequence). This CDR3 contains 17 residues. The V and J ends lost 1 base and 1 base respectively, with 18 bases between them. The CDR3 DNA sequence: TGCAGTGCTAGAGCGTGGGGCGGCGAGGGTGGCACAGATACGCAGTATTTT. Amino acid sequence: CSARAWGGEGGTDTQYF.

This clonotype was observed many times. The chain links TRBV5-5 to TRBJ1-2; D possibly corresponds to TRBD1 (6 bases). Trimming removed 4 bases from V and 9 bases from J, with 16 bases in between. The CDR3 covers 13 residues. In germline, CDR1 is SGHKS, CDR2 YYEKEE (reference sequence). The CDR3 region is CASSTGQTFSYTF. The CDR3, as DNA: TGTGCCAGCAGCACAGGACAGACCTTTAGCTACACCTTC.

The J gene is TRBJ2-7, the V gene TRBV20-1, with 7 bases aligning to TRBD2. With V trimmed by 2 bases and J by 4 bases, 14 bases remained unmatched. The CDR3 runs 16 residues. Germline lookup yields CDR1 DFQATT and CDR2 SNEGSKA (reference sequence). CDR3 residues: CSARLSSRGRAYEQYF. In nucleotides, the CDR3 is TGCAGTGCTAGACTCTCCTCTCGGGGGAGGGCTTACGAGCAGTACTTC.